The clone carrying this T cell receptor beta chain was picked up many times. Its antigen is not known. The entry originates in a study of regulatory T cells in long-lasting Graves disease. Notes on the study in general: Newly diagnosed Graves' patients exceeded persistent ones in TCR diversity.

As for time point: newly diagnosed GD, antithyroid drugs for less than 3 months. PBMC-derived RNA was used for the TCR library. To make TCR beta libraries, researchers used iRepertoire HTBI primers and Arm-PCR of CDR3 regions. MiXCR, run by TCRdb on the multiplex PCR reads, gives a single entry per CDR3 protein. The sample holds about 420,000 distinct CDR3 sequences, about 16% seen once. This sample was shared with a second study, whose subject was T cells in Graves' hyperthyroidism and ophthalmopathy.

This TCR was recovered from a woman aged 18-29 years with Graves disease. The source was peripheral blood mononuclear cells (PBMCs), collected at new diagnosis, from a patient treated with antithyroid drugs.

The CDR3 DNA sequence: TGTGCCAGCAGTCCATCTGCGGGACAGCATTACAATGAGCAGTTCTTC. As protein: CASSPSAGQHYNEQFF. This chain links TRBV28 with TRBJ2-1, with D tentatively TRBD1 (7 bases). V shed 5 bases and J shed 4 bases, with 18 bases lying between them. The CDR3 runs to 16 residues. CDR1 and CDR2 (germline): MDHEN, SYDVKM. The whole variable domain, filled in from reference TRBV28 and TRBJ2-1, reads DVKVTQSSRYLVKRTGEKVFLECVQDMDHENMFWYRQDPGLGLRLIYFSYDVKMKEKGDIPEGYSVSREKKERFSLILESASTNQTSMYLCASSPSAGQHYNEQFFGPGTRLTVL.